This entry lists 14 T cell receptor beta chains sequenced from one sample in a study of radiation and T cells in renal cell carcinoma. Treatment indicated: 15 Gy SBRT to primary tumor, nephrectomy 4 weeks later. Only in-frame clones appear in the TCRdb table, and some are missing; sequencing was by immunoSEQ multiplex PCR. Seen here are around 13,000 clones, roughly 34% observed once, and the top ten hold 15%. Here the sequenced sample was tumor tissue, taken from a patient whose treatment included radiotherapy and nephrectomy. The source of these receptors is a man aged 55 to 70 with renal cell carcinoma.

The V and J genes are TRBV5-4 and TRBJ2-5; D perhaps matches TRBD2 (5 bases). Trimming stripped 7 bases from V and 9 bases from J, with 13 bases between. Per the germline V gene, CDR1 is SGHNT and CDR2 is YYREEE (reference sequence). CDR3 length: 11 amino acids. This chain's CDR3 is CASAAGPAQYF. CDR3 bases: TGTGCCAGCGCGGCGGGCCCGGCCCAGTACTTC.

This clone was recorded once. The chain couples TRBV5-6 to TRBJ2-5; 8 bases agree with TRBD2. The germline V gene encodes CDR1 SGHDT and CDR2 YYEEEE. J gave up 4 bases and V 1 base, and 6 bases lay outside the gene matches. CDR3 length: 15 residues. The DNA of the CDR3 is TGTGCCAGCAGCTTGTCGGGGGCGGGAGGAGAGACCCAGTACTTC. It specifies CASSLSGAGGETQYF.

V usage is TRBV19 and J usage is TRBJ1-5, with 9 bases that match TRBD1. Trimming removed 5 bases from V and 4 bases from J; junction bases left unmatched: 15. The CDR3 consists of 18 residues. Germline V gene lookup returns CDR1 LNHDA and CDR2 SQIVND (reference sequence). CDR3 sequence: CASSPGTGKTSRNQPQHF. Written as DNA, the CDR3 is TGTGCCAGTAGTCCCGGGACAGGGAAAACAAGCCGGAATCAGCCCCAGCATTTT.

The rearrangement joins TRBV5-1 to TRBJ1-2; the match to TRBD1 covers 9 bases. V lost 3 bases, J lost 3 bases, and 3 bases stayed unmatched. The CDR3 runs to 14 residues. CDR1 and CDR2 from the germline V gene are SGHRS and YFSETQ. The CDR3 reads CASSWTGVDYGYTF. CDR3 coding DNA: TGCGCCAGCAGCTGGACAGGGGTTGACTATGGCTACACCTTC. The full variable domain, with the rest looked up from reference TRBV5-1 and TRBJ1-2, is KAGVTQTPRYLIKTRGQQVTLSCSPISGHRSVSWYQQTPGQGLQFLFEYFSETQRNKGNFPGRFSGRQFSNSRSEMNVSTLELGDSALYLCASSWTGVDYGYTFGSGTRLTVV.

This clone showed up just once. The chain combines TRBV7-2 with TRBJ1-5; D gene ambiguous. Germline lookup yields CDR1 SGHTA and CDR2 FQGNSA. This CDR3 region has 15 residues. The V gene lost 1 base and the J gene lost 4 bases, with 11 bases spanning the gap. CDR3 DNA: TGTGCCAGCAGCTTAGGCGCAGGCCTTAATCAGCCCCAGCATTTT. Translated: CASSLGAGLNQPQHF. Full variable domain (outside the CDR3, taken from reference TRBV7-2 and TRBJ1-5): GAGVSQSPSNKVTEKGKDVELRCDPISGHTALYWYRQSLGQGLEFLIYFQGNSAPDKSGLPSDRFSAERTGGSVSTLTIQRTQQEDSAVYLCASSLGAGLNQPQHFGDGTRLSIL.

This clone was counted between two and nine times. The V call is TRBV19, the J call TRBJ1-5; TRBD1 matches at 10 bases. The trim removed 10 bases at V and 5 bases at J, leaving 17 bases unmatched. CDR3 length: 17 residues. The germline V gene encodes CDR1 LNHDA and CDR2 SQIVND (reference sequence). CDR3 in DNA: TGTGCCACACCGGGACAGGGGTCTCCATGCCCCTATCAGCCCCAGCATTTT. This codes for CATPGQGSPCPYQPQHF.

The genes are TRBV2 and TRBJ2-5; 11 bases align to TRBD1. This CDR3 is built from 16 residues. V shed 1 base and J 5 bases; nucleotides not matched to a gene: 6. Germline V gene lookup returns CDR1 SNHLY and CDR2 FYNNEI. CDR3 in DNA: TGTGCCAGCAGTGAAGTATGGACAGGGGGCGGCGAGACCCAGTACTTC. This encodes CASSEVWTGGGETQYF.

The V call is TRBV10-3, the J call TRBJ1-2; unclear D gene. The ends were cut back, 2 bases at V and 8 bases at J, with 15 bases in the middle. The length of the CDR3 is 14 residues. Germline V lookup: CDR1 ENHRY, CDR2 SYGVKD. The DNA for the CDR3 is TGTGCCATCAGTGAGCCCCCAACGTTCGAAGGCTACACCTTC. Protein: CAISEPPTFEGYTF.

The chain is built from TRBV15 and TRBJ2-1, with 10 positions matching TRBD2. The CDR3 has 15 residues. After removal of 8 bases from V and 2 bases from J, the junction contained 6 bases not matched to a gene. Germline V CDR1 and CDR2: LNHNV, YYDKDF (reference sequence). This CDR3 reads CATLAGGLTYNEQFF. For the CDR3, the DNA is TGTGCCACCTTAGCGGGGGGCTTAACCTACAATGAGCAGTTCTTC.

This clone appeared once. The chain employs TRBV5-4 and TRBJ1-1; D perhaps matches TRBD1 (5 bases). The CDR3 contains 16 residues. The germline V and J ends were trimmed by 2 bases and 1 base, with 15 bases remaining between them. Germline V gene data show CDR1 as SGHNT and CDR2 as YYREEE (reference sequence). The CDR3 is CASSFPGRDGNTEAFF. The CDR3 region has the DNA TGTGCCAGCAGCTTCCCGGGGCGAGACGGGAACACTGAAGCTTTCTTT.

The chain carries TRBV7-2 and TRBJ1-5, with 7 bases aligning to TRBD1. The trim removed 5 bases at V and 7 bases at J, leaving 8 bases unmatched. The CDR3 extends over 14 amino acids. CDR1 SGHTA and CDR2 FQGNSA come from the germline V gene. The CDR3, as DNA: TGTGCCAGCAGCGAAAGACAGGGTGGGCAGCCCCAGCATTTT. Protein sequence: CASSERQGGQPQHF.

The chain joins TRBV14 to TRBJ2-1, with 11 bases aligning to TRBD2. The CDR3 contains 17 residues. Per germline, CDR1 SGHDN and CDR2 FVKESK. V dropped 2 bases and J dropped 0; count of bases not matched to a gene: 3. The CDR3: CASSQRLAGHSYNEQFF. In nucleotides, the CDR3 is TGTGCCAGCAGCCAAAGACTAGCGGGACACTCCTACAATGAGCAGTTCTTC.

This sequence joins TRBV27 and TRBJ2-2; 7 nucleotides match TRBD2. The germline CDR1 and CDR2 sequences are MNHEY and SMNVEV (reference sequence). The V gene end was trimmed by 5 bases and the J gene end by 1 base; junction bases not matched to a gene: 7. The CDR3 is made up of 16 amino acids. The CDR3 loop is CASSDLADGNTGELFF. In nucleotides, the CDR3 is TGTGCCAGCAGTGATCTAGCGGACGGGAACACCGGGGAGCTGTTTTTT.

The genes are TRBV10-3 and TRBJ1-2; D is unclear. This CDR3 comprises 14 residues. Trimming left V 10 bases short and J 4 bases short, with 19 bases between. Germline CDR1 ENHRY, CDR2 SYGVKD. CDR3 sequence (DNA): TGTGCCACCTACCGTGAGGGCGGAGGCTATGGCTACACCTTC. Translated, it gives CATYREGGGYGYTF.